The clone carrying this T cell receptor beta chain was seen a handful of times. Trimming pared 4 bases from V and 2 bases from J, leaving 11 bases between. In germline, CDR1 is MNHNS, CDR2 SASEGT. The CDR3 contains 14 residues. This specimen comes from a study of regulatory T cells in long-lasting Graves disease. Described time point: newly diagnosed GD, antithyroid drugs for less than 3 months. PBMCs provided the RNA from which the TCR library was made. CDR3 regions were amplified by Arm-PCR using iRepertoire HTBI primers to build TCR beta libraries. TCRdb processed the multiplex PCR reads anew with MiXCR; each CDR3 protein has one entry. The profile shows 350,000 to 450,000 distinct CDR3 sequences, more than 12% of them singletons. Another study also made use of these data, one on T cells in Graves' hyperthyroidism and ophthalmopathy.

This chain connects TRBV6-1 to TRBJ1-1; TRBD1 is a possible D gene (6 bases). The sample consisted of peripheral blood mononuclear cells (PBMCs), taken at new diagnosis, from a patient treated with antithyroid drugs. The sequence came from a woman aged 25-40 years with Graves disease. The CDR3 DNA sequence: TGTGCCAGCAGTGTAACGGGACAAAACACTGAAGCTTTCTTT. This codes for CASSVTGQNTEAFF.